The clone carrying this TCR beta chain has a count of ten or more. Its target is unknown. The CDR3 totals 14 residues. Looked up from germline, CDR1 is SGHRS and CDR2 is YFSETQ. V gave up 5 bases and J gave up 8 bases; unmatched junction bases: 11. These data originate in a study of neurological immune-mediated disorders. The study, taken as a whole, reports: HTLV-1-associated myelopathy showed the most TCR clonal expansion; multiple sclerosis the least, below healthy controls.

The cDNA was generated through 5'RACE incorporating 10-nucleotide random UMIs. TCRdb re-called the 5' RACE reads with MiXCR, one entry per CDR3 protein. The table shows 45,000 or so distinct CDR3 sequences, with roughly 13% occurring only once. Among the participants, healthy controls were blood bank volunteers in Maryland, USA. The sequencing sample was made of PBMCs. The chain joins TRBV5-1 to TRBJ1-2; TRBD1 agrees at 8 bases. The sequence was obtained from a female donor in good health. The CDR3 DNA is TGCGCCAGCAGTCACGGACAGGGCTCATCCGGCTACACCTTC. This sequence encodes CASSHGQGSSGYTF. The full variable domain, completed using reference TRBV5-1 and TRBJ1-2, is KAGVTQTPRYLIKTRGQQVTLSCSPISGHRSVSWYQQTPGQGLQFLFEYFSETQRNKGNFPGRFSGRQFSNSRSEMNVSTLELGDSALYLCASSHGQGSSGYTFGSGTRLTVV.